A selection of T cell receptor beta chains follows, all from one sample in a study of human T cells and chemical hapten exposure. One entry per CDR3 protein, called by TCRdb with MiXCR from the RACE reads. The table records roughly 49,000 distinct CDR3 sequences, 3.5% to 4.5% of them present only once. Sequenced input: whole blood. Receptor source: a female donor in good health. Some clones in this sample may be carry-over from other donors' samples. Each CDR3 is given with its conserved first and last residue. Each record gives: V gene, J gene, CDR3 protein.

TRBV4-2	TRBJ2-1	CASSQGGEFYNEQFF
TRBV4-3	TRBJ1-2	CASSQDPYGFYGYTF
TRBV3-1	TRBJ2-7	CASSQGAGPRYEQYF
TRBV29-1	TRBJ2-3	CTALPGGRITDTQYF
TRBV2	TRBJ2-1	CASSGYRLGNNEQFF
TRBV7-6	TRBJ2-2	CASSAGQGRELFF
TRBV12-3/TRBV12-4	TRBJ1-3	CASKPLPSRSGNTIYF
TRBV7-6	TRBJ2-7	CASSPIGDVSYEQYF
TRBV6-5	TRBJ1-2	CASSYSEGAYGYTF
TRBV2	TRBJ1-5	CASSPNRSNQPQHF
TRBV12-3/TRBV12-4	TRBJ1-1	CASRTTTRGNTEAFF
TRBV18	TRBJ2-4	CASSSLAKNIQYF
TRBV28	TRBJ1-4	CASSLWGGATNEKLFF
TRBV9	TRBJ2-7	CASSPGGQGYEQYF
TRBV18	TRBJ2-7	CASSPPAGDRASYEQYF
TRBV7-3	TRBJ1-2	CASSLTGDRASPYTF
TRBV20-1	TRBJ2-7	CSALNRGLGEQYF
TRBV20-1	TRBJ2-3	CSARPGGSTQYF
TRBV29-1	TRBJ2-6	CSVGLGGSGANVLTF
TRBV9	TRBJ1-2	CASSVEGNYGYTF
TRBV20-1	TRBJ1-4	CSVRRPTNEKLFF
TRBV10-3	TRBJ2-3	CAITSTTSGNTDTQYF
TRBV5-4	TRBJ1-1	CASSAGTDGSGGAFF